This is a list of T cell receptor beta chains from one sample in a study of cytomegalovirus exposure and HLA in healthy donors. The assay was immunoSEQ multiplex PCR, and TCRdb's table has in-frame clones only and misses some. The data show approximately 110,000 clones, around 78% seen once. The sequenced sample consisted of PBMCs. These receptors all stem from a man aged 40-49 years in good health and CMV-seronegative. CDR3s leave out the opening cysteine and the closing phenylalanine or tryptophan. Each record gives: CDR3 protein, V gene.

cdr3_aa: ASSFISLSGANVLT
v_call: TRBV27

cdr3_aa: ASTTVGGNIQY
v_call: TRBV27

cdr3_aa: ASSTRSEVEKLF
v_call: TRBV7-6

cdr3_aa: ASSLYVDSTEAF
v_call: TRBV27

cdr3_aa: ASQNTGSNQPQH
v_call: TRBV6-6

cdr3_aa: ASSLTGQPSEKLF
v_call: TRBV7-3

cdr3_aa: ASSIGDSGANGLT
v_call: TRBV5-6

cdr3_aa: ASLLQAQGYEQY
v_call: TRBV7-2

cdr3_aa: SAKRRGWQY
v_call: TRBV20-1

cdr3_aa: ASRRDRNYEQY
v_call: TRBV5-1

cdr3_aa: AWGGTYANEQY
v_call: TRBV30

cdr3_aa: ASSYLTDMQY
v_call: TRBV7-9

cdr3_aa: SVAGFGNTIY
v_call: TRBV29-1

cdr3_aa: ASRIGRDDSPLH
v_call: TRBV7-3

cdr3_aa: ASRPGGRTGELF
v_call: TRBV5-6

cdr3_aa: SVESVYYGYT
v_call: TRBV29-1

cdr3_aa: ASAVGQGSWGYT
v_call: TRBV5-1

cdr3_aa: AWSVDRISYEQY
v_call: TRBV30

cdr3_aa: ASRPGQGNYGYT
v_call: TRBV2

cdr3_aa: ASSLLNSPLH
v_call: TRBV5-4

cdr3_aa: ASSITGETEKLF
v_call: TRBV19

cdr3_aa: ASSWRSDGPYEQY
v_call: TRBV7-2

cdr3_aa: ASSPRPETTGELF
v_call: TRBV4-3

cdr3_aa: ASSPRTGENTEAF
v_call: TRBV18

cdr3_aa: ASSPLRQYNEQF
v_call: TRBV18

cdr3_aa: ASSIGGGITSTDTQY
v_call: TRBV7-3

cdr3_aa: ATHRKSDTQY
v_call: TRBV6-5

cdr3_aa: ATSRVFLRRATTYEQY
v_call: TRBV15

cdr3_aa: ASSNPRRYKLGTEAF
v_call: TRBV27